This is a list of T cell receptor beta chains from one sample in a study of OX40 agonist ivuxolimab in advanced cancers. Some clones are missing from TCRdb's copy, which holds only in-frame ones; the method was immunoSEQ multiplex PCR. Of tens of thousands of clones in the sample, 91% were seen once. Here the sequenced sample was CD4+ or CD8+ T cells sorted from blood, taken in a trial of the OX40 agonist ivuxolimab. The receptors shown here come from an adult with an advanced solid tumor such as melanoma, head and neck, liver or kidney cancer. Both conserved end residues are part of each CDR3. The D gene is left open where the match is weak. Rows may omit the clone size; those that give it use once, few, many or a size class.

D gene: TRBD2
J gene: TRBJ2-1
clone size: .
V gene: TRBV28
CDR3 DNA: TGTGCCAGCAGTCCACGTCCGGGGACTAGCGGGATTTTGGATGAGCAGTTCTTC
CDR3 protein: CASSPRPGTSGILDEQFF

D gene: .
J gene: TRBJ1-1
clone size: .
V gene: TRBV6-6
CDR3 DNA: TGTGCCAGCAGTTACTCTTGGGGGGATGGGGACACTGAAGCTTTCTTT
CDR3 protein: CASSYSWGDGDTEAFF

D gene: .
J gene: TRBJ2-3
clone size: .
V gene: TRBV4-3
CDR3 DNA: TGCGCCAGCAGCCAAGATAGACGGGAGCAGATATCAGATACGCAGTATTTT
CDR3 protein: CASSQDRREQISDTQYF

D gene: .
J gene: TRBJ2-7
clone size: .
V gene: TRBV10-3
CDR3 DNA: TGTGCCATCAGTGAGTCCGGGAGCGACGAGCAGTACTTC
CDR3 protein: CAISESGSDEQYF

D gene: TRBD1
J gene: TRBJ2-7
clone size: once
V gene: TRBV29-1
CDR3 DNA: TGCAGCGTTGAAGGGGAGGACAGGGTAAACTACGAGCAGTACTTC
CDR3 protein: CSVEGEDRVNYEQYF

D gene: .
J gene: TRBJ2-7
clone size: few
V gene: TRBV7-6
CDR3 DNA: TGTGCCAGCAGCCCCCACGGTCTCCAGGGGGGCTGGGAGCAGTACTTC
CDR3 protein: CASSPHGLQGGWEQYF

D gene: .
J gene: TRBJ2-3
clone size: .
V gene: TRBV7-2
CDR3 DNA: TGTGCCAGCAGCTTAGTTAGCGGAAGGGGGGGGACAGATACGCAGTATTTT
CDR3 protein: CASSLVSGRGGTDTQYF

D gene: .
J gene: TRBJ2-2
clone size: .
V gene: TRBV7-9
CDR3 DNA: TGTGCCAGCTCCAGGGATTACACCGGGGAGCTGTTTTTT
CDR3 protein: CASSRDYTGELFF

D gene: .
J gene: TRBJ2-7
clone size: .
V gene: TRBV27
CDR3 DNA: TGTGCCAGCAGTTTTTCCTGGGGAAGGGTGTCCTACGAGCAGTACTTC
CDR3 protein: CASSFSWGRVSYEQYF

D gene: .
J gene: TRBJ2-5
clone size: .
V gene: TRBV11-3
CDR3 DNA: TGTGCCAGCAGCAAACGTACAGGGGCGGGGGACCAAGAGACCCAGTACTTC
CDR3 protein: CASSKRTGAGDQETQYF

D gene: .
J gene: TRBJ2-6
clone size: .
V gene: TRBV5-5
CDR3 DNA: TGTGCCAGCAGCTTGATTGGGCTCGGGCTCTGGGCCAACGTCCTGACTTTC
CDR3 protein: CASSLIGLGLWANVLTF

D gene: .
J gene: TRBJ2-2
clone size: .
V gene: TRBV19
CDR3 DNA: TGTGCCAGTAGTACCGCGGTCACCGGGGAGCTGTTTTTT
CDR3 protein: CASSTAVTGELFF

D gene: .
J gene: TRBJ1-2
clone size: .
V gene: TRBV6-5
CDR3 DNA: TGTGCCAGCAGTTTACTGGACGGAAGACCGAACTATGGCTACACCTTC
CDR3 protein: CASSLLDGRPNYGYTF

D gene: .
J gene: TRBJ2-7
clone size: .
V gene: TRBV21-1
CDR3 DNA: TGTGCCAGCACCAGCCGAGGACTAGCGGGAGCCCCCCCCTACGAGCAGTACTTC
CDR3 protein: CASTSRGLAGAPPYEQYF

D gene: TRBD1
J gene: TRBJ2-7
clone size: .
V gene: TRBV7-6
CDR3 DNA: TGTGCCAGCAGCTGGGCCGGGACAGGAACGTCCGAGCAGTACTTC
CDR3 protein: CASSWAGTGTSEQYF

D gene: TRBD1
J gene: TRBJ1-4
clone size: .
V gene: TRBV7-9
CDR3 DNA: TGTGCCAGCAGCTTAACAGGGGTGACTAATGAAAAACTGTTTTTT
CDR3 protein: CASSLTGVTNEKLFF

D gene: TRBD2
J gene: TRBJ2-7
clone size: .
V gene: TRBV7-9
CDR3 DNA: TGTGCCAGCAGCTCTACAGGGTCGACTAGCGGAGCCTACGAGCAGTACTTC
CDR3 protein: CASSSTGSTSGAYEQYF

D gene: .
J gene: TRBJ2-3
clone size: few
V gene: TRBV9
CDR3 DNA: TGTGCCAGCAGCGAGGACGGGGGGCGCACAGATACGCAGTATTTT
CDR3 protein: CASSEDGGRTDTQYF

D gene: .
J gene: TRBJ2-3
clone size: .
V gene: TRBV9
CDR3 DNA: TGTGCCAGCAGCCCCAGGTACCAACATCAGGGGAGCACAGATACGCAGTATTTT
CDR3 protein: CASSPRYQHQGSTDTQYF

D gene: TRBD2
J gene: TRBJ2-1
clone size: .
V gene: TRBV5-1
CDR3 DNA: TGCGCCAGCAGACTCTCGGGCGGGGAGGGATCCTACAATGAGCAGTTCTTC
CDR3 protein: CASRLSGGEGSYNEQFF

D gene: TRBD2
J gene: TRBJ2-2
clone size: .
V gene: TRBV19
CDR3 DNA: TGTGCCAGTAGTATAGGACTAGCGGGGGGTTTCACCGGGGAGCTGTTTTTT
CDR3 protein: CASSIGLAGGFTGELFF

D gene: TRBD1
J gene: TRBJ1-1
clone size: .
V gene: TRBV19
CDR3 DNA: TGTGCCAGTAGTATAATGGGACAGGGGTTTGGCACTGAAGCTTTCTTT
CDR3 protein: CASSIMGQGFGTEAFF

D gene: TRBD2
J gene: TRBJ2-1
clone size: .
V gene: TRBV9
CDR3 DNA: TGTGCCAGCAGCCAGCCCGCGGGAGGGGGTGGTGAGCAGTTCTTC
CDR3 protein: CASSQPAGGGGEQFF

D gene: TRBD1
J gene: TRBJ2-2
clone size: .
V gene: TRBV2
CDR3 DNA: TGTGCCAGCACAGGGACAGGGGCGACGAACACCGGGGAGCTGTTTTTT
CDR3 protein: CASTGTGATNTGELFF

D gene: .
J gene: TRBJ2-3
clone size: .
V gene: TRBV5-1
CDR3 DNA: TGCGCCAGCAGCTTGGGCCGACTGAGCACAGATACGCAGTATTTT
CDR3 protein: CASSLGRLSTDTQYF

D gene: .
J gene: TRBJ2-2
clone size: once
V gene: TRBV5-1
CDR3 DNA: TGCGCCAGCAGCTTGTATTCCGACGGGAACACCGGGGAGCTGTTTTTT
CDR3 protein: CASSLYSDGNTGELFF

D gene: TRBD2
J gene: TRBJ2-1
clone size: .
V gene: TRBV27
CDR3 DNA: TGTGCCAGCAGTTCTATTGCGGGGGATGAGCAGTTCTTC
CDR3 protein: CASSSIAGDEQFF

D gene: .
J gene: TRBJ1-2
clone size: .
V gene: TRBV5-4
CDR3 DNA: TGTGCCAGCAGACCTCCCGAGGGGAACGGCTACACCTTC
CDR3 protein: CASRPPEGNGYTF

D gene: TRBD2
J gene: TRBJ2-7
clone size: few
V gene: TRBV10-3
CDR3 DNA: TGTGCCACCTGGGAGGGCACCTACGAGCAGTACTTC
CDR3 protein: CATWEGTYEQYF

D gene: .
J gene: TRBJ2-1
clone size: .
V gene: TRBV11-2
CDR3 DNA: TGTGCCAGCAGCTTAGAGGGAATCTCCTACAATGAGCAGTTCTTC
CDR3 protein: CASSLEGISYNEQFF

D gene: TRBD1
J gene: TRBJ2-7
clone size: .
V gene: TRBV10-3
CDR3 DNA: TGTGCCATCAGTGGGGCCGGGACAGAGTCCCCAGGGGAGCAGTACTTC
CDR3 protein: CAISGAGTESPGEQYF

D gene: .
J gene: TRBJ2-4
clone size: .
V gene: TRBV4-1
CDR3 DNA: TGCGCCAGCAGCCAAGATACAGGGGAGGCGAACATTCAGTACTTC
CDR3 protein: CASSQDTGEANIQYF

D gene: TRBD2
J gene: TRBJ2-5
clone size: .
V gene: TRBV7-3
CDR3 DNA: TGTGCCAGCAGCTTAAGTGTGGCGGGAGCAATGGAGACCCAGTACTTC
CDR3 protein: CASSLSVAGAMETQYF

D gene: .
J gene: TRBJ2-5
clone size: .
V gene: TRBV28
CDR3 DNA: TGTGCCAGCAGTCCACCCGGGGCTCCAGGACGAGAGACCCAGTACTTC
CDR3 protein: CASSPPGAPGRETQYF

D gene: .
J gene: TRBJ1-1
clone size: .
V gene: TRBV28
CDR3 DNA: TGTGCCAGCAGTTTCCTCGGGGGAGGGAACACTGAAGCTTTCTTT
CDR3 protein: CASSFLGGGNTEAFF

D gene: .
J gene: TRBJ1-6
clone size: few
V gene: TRBV6-4
CDR3 DNA: TGTGCCAGCAGTGCCGGGGGCGGAAATTCACCCCTCCACTTT
CDR3 protein: CASSAGGGNSPLHF

D gene: .
J gene: TRBJ1-5
clone size: few
V gene: TRBV27
CDR3 DNA: TGTGCCAGCAGTTTAGTCGCGGGCATTGGCAATCAGCCCCAGCATTTT
CDR3 protein: CASSLVAGIGNQPQHF

D gene: TRBD2
J gene: TRBJ2-3
clone size: .
V gene: TRBV28
CDR3 DNA: TGTGCCAGCAGTTCGGAACTAGCGGCCCTCAGAAGGCAGTATTTT
CDR3 protein: CASSSELAALRRQYF

D gene: .
J gene: TRBJ2-7
clone size: .
V gene: TRBV28
CDR3 DNA: TGTGCCAGCGCCCTCGGGAGCGACTCCTACGAGCAGTACTTC
CDR3 protein: CASALGSDSYEQYF